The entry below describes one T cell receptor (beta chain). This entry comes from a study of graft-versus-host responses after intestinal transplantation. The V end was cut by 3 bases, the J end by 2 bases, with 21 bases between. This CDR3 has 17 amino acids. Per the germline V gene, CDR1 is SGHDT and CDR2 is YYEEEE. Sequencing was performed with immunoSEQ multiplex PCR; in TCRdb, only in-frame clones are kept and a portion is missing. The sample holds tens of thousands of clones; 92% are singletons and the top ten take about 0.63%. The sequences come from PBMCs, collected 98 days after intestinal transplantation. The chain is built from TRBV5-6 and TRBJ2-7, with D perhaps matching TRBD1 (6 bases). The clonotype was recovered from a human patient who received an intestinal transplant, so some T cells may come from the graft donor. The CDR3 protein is CASSSTLLRGRTYEQYF. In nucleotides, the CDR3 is TGTGCCAGCAGCTCCACCCTTCTTAGGGGGAGAACCTACGAGCAGTACTTC.